This TCR beta chain came from a study of T cells after yellow fever vaccination. General study results and limits: A small share of clonotypes appeared in both CD4 and CD8 compartments. A secondary response was less intense yet reached its peak sooner, at day 5 versus 15.

Germline V lookup: CDR1 MGHRA, CDR2 YSYEKL. Trimming removed 1 base from V and 4 bases from J; junction bases left unmatched: 8. This CDR3 is built from 16 residues. The authors made TCR cDNA by 5'RACE template switching, adding a universal primer site and UMIs. TCRdb passed the 5' RACE reads through MiXCR, listing each CDR3 protein once. The table shows 620,000 or so distinct CDR3 sequences, with roughly a sixth occurring only once. This clonotype has just a few counts. Antigen unknown. This material consisted of PBMCs, taken around 5 days after the first yellow fever vaccination. The sequence came from a man aged 18 to 30 who received the YFV17D yellow fever vaccine. The genes are TRBV4-1 and TRBJ1-2, with 8 bases identical to TRBD1. CDR3 nucleotide sequence: TGCGCCAGCAGCCAAGGAGGACAGGGTGGGGCCTATGGCTACACCTTC. It specifies CASSQGGQGGAYGYTF.